This entry lists 21 T cell receptor beta chains sequenced from one sample in a study of OX40 agonist ivuxolimab in advanced cancers. This table comes from immunoSEQ multiplex PCR, and its TCRdb copy is limited to in-frame clones, with some not included. The sample has around 41,000 clones; 88% are singletons. The sequences come from CD4+ or CD8+ T cells sorted from blood, collected in a trial of the OX40 agonist ivuxolimab. The source is an adult with an advanced solid tumor such as melanoma, head and neck, liver or kidney cancer.

The chain has TRBV12-2 and TRBJ2-1; the table's D gene call, TRBD2, was not cross checked with the DNA. TRBV12-2 is given as a pseudogene. The CDR3 sequence is 15 residues long. The CDR3 DNA sequence: TGTGCAAGTCGCTTTACTAGCGGGAGGTACAATGAGCAGTTCTTC. This translates into CASRFTSGRYNEQFF.

CDR3 DNA sequence: TGTGCCAGCAGCATAGACGGCTACGAGCAGTACTTC. Protein product: CASSIDGYEQYF. The chain has TRBV5-4 and TRBJ2-7; D is ambiguous. Germline-derived CDR1 and CDR2 are SGHNT and YYREEE (reference sequence). The length of the CDR3 is 12 residues. V lost 4 bases to trimming and J lost 3 bases, with 8 bases between them.

The chain combines TRBV21-1 with TRBJ2-5; the DNA was not used to check the table's D call, TRBD2. TRBV21-1 is a pseudogene locus. The CDR3 is made up of 12 amino acids. The CDR3, as DNA: TGTGCCAGCAGCTTCAGCGGGGAGACCCAGTACTTC. Translation gives CASSFSGETQYF.

The chain combines TRBV28 with TRBJ1-1, with D possibly matching TRBD1 (6 bases). Germline loops: CDR1 MDHEN, CDR2 SYDVKM. CDR3 length: 14 amino acids. Trimming removed 6 bases from V and 1 base from J, with 12 bases in between. For the CDR3, the DNA is TGTGCCAGCAGCATCCCAGGGGCGAACACTGAAGCTTTCTTT. Translated: CASSIPGANTEAFF.

The J gene is TRBJ2-1, the V gene TRBV19; 12 positions agree with TRBD2. The CDR3 runs 16 residues. Unmatched junction bases numbered 3, after V lost 4 bases and J lost 2 bases. CDR1 is LNHDA and CDR2 is SQIVND in the germline V gene (reference sequence). The CDR3: CASSTWTSGAYNEQFF. CDR3 coding DNA: TGTGCCAGTAGTACCTGGACTAGCGGGGCCTACAATGAGCAGTTCTTC.

The rearrangement links TRBV9 to TRBJ2-3; D remains ambiguous. Germline V gives CDR1 SGDLS, CDR2 YYNGEE. The CDR3 has 13 amino acids. The germline V and J ends were trimmed by 0 bases and 1 base, with 3 bases remaining between them. CDR3 DNA: TGTGCCAGCAGCGTAGCTGGCACAGATACGCAGTATTTT. Its protein product is CASSVAGTDTQYF.

This chain uses TRBV4-2 with TRBJ1-4; possibly TRBD1 for D (6 bases). Germline CDR1 is LGHNA and CDR2 is YNFKEQ. V was clipped by 5 bases and J by 8 bases, with 12 bases between them. The CDR3 contains 13 residues. CDR3 nucleotide sequence: TGTGCCAGCAGCGACGGACAGAACGAAAAACTGTTTTTT. Its translation is CASSDGQNEKLFF.

This chain connects TRBV28 to TRBJ1-1, with TRBD1 matching 9 bases. V shed 5 bases and J 3 bases; nucleotides not matched to a gene: 7. This CDR3 is built from 15 residues. Germline V gene data show CDR1 as MDHEN and CDR2 as SYDVKM. The CDR3 DNA reads as TGTGCCAGCAGTCCCCACAGGGGGCAGGACACTGAAGCTTTCTTT. This gives the protein CASSPHRGQDTEAFF.

The rearrangement joins TRBV28 to TRBJ1-4; D is unresolved. Per the germline V gene, CDR1 is MDHEN and CDR2 is SYDVKM. The germline V and J ends were trimmed by 7 bases and 8 bases, with 14 bases remaining between them. The CDR3 covers 13 residues. The CDR3 region has the DNA TGTGCCAGCATGTATCTACCGGGGGAAAAACTGTTTTTT. This sequence encodes CASMYLPGEKLFF.

This clone was seen a handful of times. The V gene is TRBV27, the J gene TRBJ2-7, with 13 bases fitting TRBD2. The CDR3 covers 19 residues. CDR1 MNHEY and CDR2 SMNVEV come from the germline V gene (reference sequence). The ends lost 0 bases at V and 5 bases at J; junction bases unmatched: 13. The DNA for the CDR3 is TGTGCCAGCAGTTTATCCCCTCTACTAGCGGGAGGGCCTTTGAACGAGCAGTACTTC. This translates into CASSLSPLLAGGPLNEQYF.

The chain couples TRBV2 to TRBJ2-1; D unclear. The CDR3 has 15 residues. Trimming cost V 7 bases and J 0 bases, with 13 bases left between them. Germline CDR1 is SNHLY and CDR2 is FYNNEI. The CDR3 sequence: CASMQRGSSYNEQFF. The CDR3 DNA reads as TGTGCCAGCATGCAGCGTGGAAGCTCCTACAATGAGCAGTTCTTC.

The chain is built from TRBV5-4 and TRBJ2-7; the match to TRBD1 covers 8 bases. Germline loops: CDR1 SGHNT, CDR2 YYREEE (reference sequence). The CDR3 sequence is 13 residues long. V shed 2 bases and J 4 bases; nucleotides not matched to a gene: 2. The CDR3 nucleotides are TGTGCCAGCAGCTTTAACAGGGGGTACGAGCAGTACTTC. Translated: CASSFNRGYEQYF.

The chain employs TRBV29-1 and TRBJ2-5, with 7 bases matching TRBD1. The J call may be wrong; the DNA end is better matched by TRBJ2-7. Looked up from germline, CDR1 is SQVTM and CDR2 is ANQGSEA. The CDR3 totals 14 residues. The CDR3 loop reads CSVTGVTGSYEQYF. For the CDR3, the DNA is TGCAGCGTTACCGGGGTGACAGGGAGCTACGAGCAGTACTTC.

The chain carries TRBV11-2 and TRBJ2-2; D gene unclear. V was pared by 2 bases and J by 4 bases, with 11 bases between. This CDR3 contains 15 residues. CDR1 is SGHAT and CDR2 is FQNNGV in the germline V gene. CDR3 bases: TGTGCCAGCAGCTTAAACGTGGGGTCCACCGGGGAGCTGTTTTTT. Amino acids: CASSLNVGSTGELFF.

The gene calls are TRBV5-1 and TRBJ1-2; 8 positions agree with TRBD1. This CDR3 is 19 amino acids long. With V trimmed by 3 bases and J by 2 bases, 18 bases remained unmatched. Per germline, CDR1 SGHRS and CDR2 YFSETQ. CDR3 nucleotides: TGCGCCAGCAGCTCTTCATCAACCGGGACAGGTCCCTCCAACTATGGCTACACCTTC. It encodes CASSSSSTGTGPSNYGYTF. The complete variable domain, with remaining parts taken from reference TRBV5-1 and TRBJ1-2, reads KAGVTQTPRYLIKTRGQQVTLSCSPISGHRSVSWYQQTPGQGLQFLFEYFSETQRNKGNFPGRFSGRQFSNSRSEMNVSTLELGDSALYLCASSSSSTGTGPSNYGYTFGSGTRLTVV.

This clone has only a few counts. This chain connects TRBV11-2 to TRBJ2-7, with D perhaps TRBD2 (7 bases). Looked up from germline, CDR1 is SGHAT and CDR2 is FQNNGV. Trimming shortened V by 6 bases and J by 4 bases, and 16 bases separated the two germline ends. The CDR3 is 14 residues long. Here the CDR3 DNA reads TGTGCCAGCAGTTTCGGCGGGGGCGGGTACGAGCAGTACTTC. Protein sequence: CASSFGGGGYEQYF. Complete variable domain (other parts from reference TRBV11-2 and TRBJ2-7): EAGVAQSPRYKIIEKRQSVAFWCNPISGHATLYWYQQILGQGPKLLIQFQNNGVVDDSQLPKDRFSAERLKGVDSTLKIQPAKLEDSAVYLCASSFGGGGYEQYFGPGTRLTVT.

The chain uses TRBV6-6 and TRBJ2-2; TRBD1 agrees at 11 bases. V gave up 4 bases and J gave up 4 bases; unmatched junction bases: 5. CDR1 and CDR2 (germline): MNHNY, SVGAGI (reference sequence). CDR3 length equals 16 residues. The CDR3 nucleotides read TGTGCCAGCAGTTCCGGGACAGGGGGGGGCACCGGGGAGCTGTTTTTT. Translation gives CASSSGTGGGTGELFF.

The chain joins TRBV6-5 to TRBJ2-7, with D perhaps TRBD2 (5 bases). CDR3 length: 15 amino acids. CDR1 and CDR2 (germline): MNHEY, SVGAGI. Trimming shortened V by 5 bases and J by 0 bases, and 14 bases separated the two germline ends. DNA of the CDR3: TGTGCCAGCAGTCAGACGGGGTATAACTCCTACGAGCAGTACTTC. Protein product: CASSQTGYNSYEQYF.

J is TRBJ2-1 and V is TRBV5-1, with TRBD1 matching 7 bases. CDR1 is SGHRS, CDR2 YFSETQ, per germline. V shed 0 bases and J 4 bases; nucleotides not matched to a gene: 4. This CDR3 has 15 residues. CDR3 bases: TGCGCCAGCAGCTTGGTTCAGGGGGTATACAATGAGCAGTTCTTC. This translates into CASSLVQGVYNEQFF.

This sequence joins TRBV9 and TRBJ2-3; 8 bases fit TRBD2. The CDR3 runs to 14 residues. V lost 4 bases and J lost 4; bases outside the gene matches: 5. The germline V gene has CDR1 SGDLS and CDR2 YYNGEE. CDR3 nucleotides: TGTGCCAGCAGCCCCGGGGGGGGGCCAGATACGCAGTATTTT. Its translation is CASSPGGGPDTQYF.

The chain is built from TRBV28 and TRBJ2-5, with D possibly matching TRBD2 (5 bases). Germline CDR1 MDHEN, CDR2 SYDVKM. Deletions cut 6 bases from V and 1 base from J, with 15 bases between. The CDR3 is 15 residues long. The CDR3 bases are TGTGCCAGCAGCCAGATAGCGAGCAGCCAAGAGACCCAGTACTTC. Translation: CASSQIASSQETQYF.